Listed here are 15 T cell receptor beta chains from one sample, sequenced in a study of CD8 T cells in ankylosing spondylitis. General study findings and limits: There was a TCR beta motif, made of eight highly homologous variants, that appeared characteristic of ankylosing spondylitis blood.

Antigens of these TCRs are unknown. TCRdb called the 5' RACE reads again in MiXCR, with one record for every CDR3 protein. Among about 840,000 distinct CDR3 sequences, 10% to 15% were seen once, and the ten largest hold around 0.51%. The specimen sequenced was blood, either unsorted or a sorted T cell fraction (not recorded which). These TCRs come from a male donor with ankylosing spondylitis.

This clonotype was counted ten times or more. The rearrangement joins TRBV29-1 to TRBJ2-1, with D unresolved. The CDR3 runs to 14 residues. V was cut by 4 bases and J by 10 bases, with 20 bases left in between. The germline V gene encodes CDR1 SQVTM and CDR2 ANQGSEA. CDR3: CSVGKKGKFREQFF. The CDR3, as DNA: TGCAGCGTTGGAAAGAAAGGGAAGTTCAGGGAGCAGTTCTTC.

The rearrangement joins TRBV11-2 to TRBJ2-3, with D maybe TRBD2 (6 bases). The V end was cut by 2 bases, the J end by 8 bases, with 23 bases between. The length of the CDR3 is 17 residues. CDR1 and CDR2 from the germline V gene are SGHAT and FQNNGV. As DNA, the CDR3 is TGTGCCAGCAGCTTATTCGGTCCTAGCGCCAGGGAGGCTACGCAGTATTTT. Protein sequence: CASSLFGPSAREATQYF.

This clonotype has only a few counts. The genes are TRBV7-2 and TRBJ2-3; D not resolved. Looked up from germline, CDR1 is SGHTA and CDR2 is FQGNSA. The CDR3 extends over 14 amino acids. Trimming removed 2 bases at V and 3 bases at J, with 9 bases between. The CDR3 DNA reads TGTGCCAGCAGCTTAACGCGGTGGACAGATACGCAGTATTTT. Translation: CASSLTRWTDTQYF.

This clonotype was observed a handful of times. The chain joins TRBV30 to TRBJ1-2; D is undetermined. The germline CDR1 and CDR2 sequences are GTSNPN and SVGIG (reference sequence). This CDR3 has 13 amino acids. Trimming pared 0 bases from V and 4 bases from J, leaving 9 bases between. As DNA, the CDR3 is TGTGCCTGGAGTGTCAGAGGCGCCTATGGCTACACCTTC. Amino acid sequence: CAWSVRGAYGYTF.

This clonotype was counted many times. This chain joins TRBV10-3 and TRBJ2-5; D may correspond to TRBD1 or TRBD2 (5 bases each). The germline V gene has CDR1 ENHRY and CDR2 SYGVKD. The CDR3 has 10 residues. CDR3 sequence reads: CAVGVETQYF. Here the CDR3 DNA reads TGTGCAGTGGGGGTAGAGACCCAGTACTTC.

This clonotype was picked up many times. The chain is built from TRBV12-3 or TRBV12-4 and TRBJ2-5, with 10 bases matching TRBD2. V was pared by 8 bases and J by 2 bases, with 5 bases of the junction left unmatched. The CDR3 is 14 amino acids. The chain's CDR3 is CASGRTSGQETQYF. Here the CDR3 DNA reads TGTGCCAGCGGGAGGACTAGCGGACAAGAGACCCAGTACTTC.

This clonotype was seen more than once but under ten times. This chain uses TRBV5-4 with TRBJ1-2, with D possibly TRBD1 on 6 matching bases. The CDR3 contains 13 residues. Germline CDR1 is SGHNT and CDR2 is YYREEE (reference sequence). V lost 7 bases, J lost 4 bases, and 14 bases lay in between. The CDR3 nucleotides are TGTGCCAGCCACTCCGGACAGATCTATGGCTACACCTTC. It encodes CASHSGQIYGYTF.

There are many counts of this clonotype. CDR3 in amino acids: CASSLLRAENTEAFF. The CDR3 nucleotides are TGCGCCAGCAGCTTGCTCAGGGCGGAGAACACTGAAGCTTTCTTT. This chain uses TRBV5-1 with TRBJ1-1; the D gene is possibly TRBD1 (5 bases). The CDR3 runs to 15 residues. V was shortened by 1 base and J by 1 base, with 11 bases between the two germline ends. Per the germline V gene, CDR1 is SGHRS and CDR2 is YFSETQ.

This rearrangement joins TRBV6-2 or TRBV6-3 to TRBJ2-1; the D is unclear. There are 14 residues in the CDR3. Trimming pared 3 bases from V and 6 bases from J, leaving 12 bases between. CDR1 is MNHEY and CDR2 is SVGEGT in the germline V gene. CDR3 DNA sequence: TGTGCCAGCAGTTATGGGTCCCCCTTCAATGAGCAGTTCTTC. Protein: CASSYGSPFNEQFF.

This clonotype was counted only a few times. This rearrangement joins TRBV15 to TRBJ2-7; tentatively, D is TRBD1 or TRBD2 (5 bases each). V was trimmed by 1 base and J by 2 bases, leaving 9 bases between them. Germline V gene lookup returns CDR1 LNHNV and CDR2 YYDKDF (reference sequence). This CDR3 has 14 amino acids. The CDR3 coding sequence is TGTGCCACCAGCAGAGGAACGGGGCCCTACGAGCAGTACTTC. Translated: CATSRGTGPYEQYF.

This clonotype was picked up many times. At one of its ends the junction is not consistent with the germline gene, which may arise from a read error. The chain links TRBV5-1 to TRBJ2-5; the D gene is possibly TRBD2 (5 bases). Germline lookup yields CDR1 SGHRS and CDR2 YFSETQ. The CDR3 has 12 amino acids. This CDR3 reads CASSLARETQYF. CDR3 DNA sequence: TGTGCCAGCAGCTTAGCGAGGGAGACCCAGTACTTC. The whole variable domain, remainder taken from reference TRBV5-1 and TRBJ2-5, is KAGVTQTPRYLIKTRGQQVTLSCSPISGHRSVSWYQQTPGQGLQFLFEYFSETQRNKGNFPGRFSGRQFSNSRSEMNVSTLELGDSALYLCASSLARETQYFGPGTRLLVL.

The rearrangement uses TRBV9 and TRBJ1-2; TRBD1 agrees at 9 bases. From germline, CDR1 is SGDLS and CDR2 YYNGEE. The V and J ends lost 3 bases and 10 bases, in that order; junction bases with no gene match: 13. This CDR3 comprises 15 residues. The CDR3 bases are TGTGCCAGCAGCGGAACCACGACAGGGGGTCCTCACTACACCTTC. This sequence encodes CASSGTTTGGPHYTF.

This rearrangement joins TRBV5-5 to TRBJ1-5; a weak D match, TRBD1 (6 bases). Germline CDR1 reads SGHKS; CDR2 reads YYEKEE (reference sequence). V lost 0 bases and J lost 10, with 17 bases in between. CDR3 length: 15 residues. The CDR3 spells CASSLEGDLGAPQHF. The CDR3 DNA reads as TGTGCCAGCAGCTTGGAGGGGGACTTGGGGGCCCCCCAGCATTTT.

The chain is built from TRBV7-9 and TRBJ2-2; 7 nucleotides line up with TRBD1. From germline, CDR1 is SEHNR and CDR2 FQNEAQ (reference sequence). The CDR3 is 17 residues long. The J segment lost 2 bases and the V segment lost 2 bases, leaving 8 bases of the junction unmatched. CDR3 in amino acids: CASSLTWSGGNTGELFF. In DNA form, the CDR3 reads TGTGCCAGCAGCTTAACCTGGTCAGGGGGAAACACCGGGGAGCTGTTTTTT.

This rearrangement joins TRBV7-9 to TRBJ1-1; 9 bases align to TRBD1. In germline, CDR1 is SEHNR, CDR2 FQNEAQ (reference sequence). The V segment lost 4 bases and the J segment 4 bases; nucleotides outside the gene matches: 7. The CDR3 is 15 residues long. The DNA of the CDR3 is TGTGCCAGCAGCTCTTGGGGGACAGGGAGCACTGAAGCTTTCTTT. The encoded protein is CASSSWGTGSTEAFF.